These 24 T cell receptor beta chains were sequenced from one sample in a study of metastatic and nonmetastatic thyroid tumors. With MiXCR, TCRdb called clones anew from the PCR reads. The sample lists roughly 27,000 clones; roughly a quarter were seen once. None of the patients had undergone any treatment ahead of thyroid surgery. The sample consisted of blood. These TCRs come from a female donor with papillary thyroid cancer or a benign thyroid nodule (not recorded which). Some clones in this sample may be carry-over from other donors' samples.

This clone was picked up many times. The gene calls are TRBV5-8 and TRBJ2-6; D uncertain. The CDR3 covers 13 residues. The germline V gene has CDR1 SGHTS and CDR2 YDEGEE. V was trimmed by 0 bases and J by 6 bases, leaving 4 bases between them. CDR3 coding DNA: TGTGCCAGCAGCTTGGGAGAGGCCAACGTCCTGACTTTC. Translating it yields CASSLGEANVLTF.

The J gene is TRBJ2-6, the V gene TRBV5-6; no definite D call. V lost 2 bases, J lost 4 bases, and 10 bases lay in between. In germline, CDR1 is SGHDT, CDR2 YYEEEE. The CDR3 loop spans 15 amino acids. CDR3 sequence reads: CASSFSWAGANVLTF. Written as DNA, the CDR3 is TGTGCCAGCAGCTTTTCCTGGGCCGGGGCCAACGTCCTGACTTTC.

This clone appeared many times. The chain combines TRBV4-1 with TRBJ2-7; D is possibly TRBD2 (5 bases). This CDR3 contains 15 residues. The V end lost 1 base, the J end lost 3 bases, and 13 bases lay between the germline ends. The germline V gene encodes CDR1 MGHRA and CDR2 YSYEKL. CDR3 in DNA: TGCGCCAGCAGCCAAGTCCTAGCAAGCAACTACGAGCAGTACTTC. It yields the protein CASSQVLASNYEQYF.

This clone was found many times. The rearrangement links TRBV20-1 to TRBJ1-4, with 7 bases matching TRBD1. CDR3 length: 15 amino acids. V shed 2 bases and J 7 bases; nucleotides not matched to a gene: 10. The germline gives CDR1 DFQATT, CDR2 SNEGSKA (reference sequence). CDR3 coding DNA: TGCAGTGCTAGATCCGAGACAGGGCTAGGTGAAAAACTGTTTTTT. This codes for CSARSETGLGEKLFF.

The chain uses TRBV5-3 and TRBJ2-7; perhaps D is TRBD1 or TRBD2 (5 bases each). TRBV5-3 belongs to the ORF category, with a function that is uncertain. Trimming left V 8 bases short and J 2 bases short, with 17 bases between. CDR3 length equals 14 residues. The CDR3 region is CASSQGTETYEQYF. CDR3 nucleotides: TGTGCCAGCAGCCAAGGGACGGAAACCTACGAGCAGTACTTC.

This clone was seen ten or more times. J is TRBJ2-1 and V is TRBV5-4; 8 positions agree with TRBD1. This CDR3 region has 16 residues. The germline V gene has CDR1 SGHNT and CDR2 YYREEE (reference sequence). J was trimmed by 0 bases and V by 3 bases; bases with no gene match: 5. The CDR3 DNA follows: TGTGCCAGCAGCTCCGCCGGACAGGGCTCCTACAATGAGCAGTTCTTC. It is translated as CASSSAGQGSYNEQFF.

With regard to this clone: At one end the junction does not follow the germline gene, possibly because of a read error. The gene calls are TRBV5-1 and TRBJ2-7; 14 nucleotides align to TRBD2. This CDR3 spans 17 amino acids. Germline V gene data show CDR1 as SGHRS and CDR2 as YFSETQ. The DNA for the CDR3 is TGCGCCAGCAGCGCCAGACTAGCGGGAGGGTGCTCCTACGAGCGGTACTTC. This encodes CASSARLAGGCSYERYF.

About this clone: The junction differs from germline at one of its ends, possibly a read error. The chain combines TRBV19 with TRBJ1-6; no firm D call. Per germline, CDR1 LNHDA and CDR2 SQIVND (reference sequence). The CDR3 sequence is 14 residues long. CDR3 protein: CASSRTEGNSPHHF. The DNA for the CDR3 is TGTGCCAGTAGCAGGACTGAAGGAAATTCACCCCACCACTTT.

This clone came up once. The V gene is TRBV7-9, the J gene TRBJ2-7; 8 nucleotides match TRBD1. J was trimmed by 0 bases and V by 3 bases; bases with no gene match: 1. Germline V gene data show CDR1 as SEHNR and CDR2 as FQNEAQ (reference sequence). CDR3 length: 14 residues. CDR3 amino acids: CASSLTGDSYEQYF. CDR3 nucleotides: TGTGCCAGCAGCTTGACAGGGGACTCCTACGAGCAGTACTTC.

In its sample, this clone ranks as medium-sized. The rearrangement links TRBV5-1 to TRBJ1-5; D remains unclear. This CDR3 has 14 amino acids. Germline V CDR1 and CDR2: SGHRS, YFSETQ. V gave up 6 bases and J gave up 4 bases, with 14 bases separating them. The DNA for the CDR3 is TGCGCCAGCAAAAAGGAGGGCGCGAATCAGCCCCAGCATTTT. As protein: CASKKEGANQPQHF.

Note on this clone: At one of its ends the junction is not consistent with the germline gene, which may arise from a read error. The chain couples TRBV20-1 to TRBJ2-5; D is possibly TRBD2 (6 bases). This CDR3 is 14 amino acids long. Germline V lookup: CDR1 DFQATT, CDR2 SNEGSKA (reference sequence). This CDR3 reads CSAVFPGRMETKYF. DNA of the CDR3: TGCAGTGCTGTCTTTCCGGGGAGGATGGAGACCAAGTACTTC.

There are a few counts of this clone. V is TRBV6-1 and J is TRBJ1-6; the D gene is possibly TRBD1 (6 bases). Trimming removed 5 bases from V and 7 bases from J, with 15 bases in between. CDR1 is MNHNS, CDR2 SASEGT, per germline. CDR3 size: 15 residues. The CDR3 sequence is CASSTQGSENSPLHF. The DNA for the CDR3 is TGTGCCAGCAGTACACAGGGAAGCGAAAATTCACCCCTCCACTTT.

The chain links TRBV28 to TRBJ2-1; D not certain. Trimming left V 3 bases short and J 7 bases short, with 13 bases between. The CDR3 is 14 residues long. Germline V gene lookup returns CDR1 MDHEN and CDR2 SYDVKM. The CDR3 protein is CASSLTPPGNEQFF. The DNA of the CDR3 is TGTGCCAGCAGTTTGACTCCACCCGGGAATGAGCAGTTCTTC.

This clone was observed many times. The chain combines TRBV9 with TRBJ2-7; maybe TRBD2 (7 bases). The CDR3 length is 15 residues. CDR1 and CDR2 (germline): SGDLS, YYNGEE. V lost 0 bases and J lost 0, with 10 bases in between. CDR3 region: CASSVEGGASYEQYF. Written as DNA, the CDR3 is TGTGCCAGCAGCGTAGAGGGGGGGGCCTCCTACGAGCAGTACTTC.

This clone has at least ten counts. The gene calls are TRBV3-1 and TRBJ2-7, with 9 bases lining up with TRBD2. This CDR3 spans 16 amino acids. Germline CDR1 reads LGHDT; CDR2 reads YNNKEL (reference sequence). With V trimmed by 1 base and J by 4 bases, 8 bases remained unmatched. CDR3 amino acids: CASSQVNGLAGYEQYF. In nucleotides, the CDR3 is TGTGCCAGCAGCCAAGTTAATGGTCTAGCGGGATACGAGCAGTACTTC.

The CDR3 protein is CSASPRQGRGGYTF. The CDR3, as DNA: TGCAGTGCTAGTCCAAGACAGGGGAGGGGTGGCTACACCTTC. The V call is TRBV20-1, the J call TRBJ1-2, with 8 bases matching TRBD1. Germline values: CDR1 DFQATT, CDR2 SNEGSKA (reference sequence). Losses at the gene ends were 3 bases for V and 7 bases for J; bases not matched to a gene: 10. This CDR3 comprises 14 residues.

This clone was observed at least ten times. The rearrangement uses TRBV20-1 and TRBJ2-1; the match to TRBD1 covers 11 bases. The CDR3 is 16 amino acids. Germline trimming cut 1 base from V and 2 bases from J; bases unmatched to any gene: 4. Looked up from germline, CDR1 is DFQATT and CDR2 is SNEGSKA (reference sequence). The chain's CDR3 is CSARGAGQGAYNEQFF. In nucleotides, the CDR3 is TGCAGTGCTAGAGGGGCGGGACAGGGGGCCTACAATGAGCAGTTCTTC.

The sample holds many counts of this clone. This same CDR3 is encoded by further DNA sequences in the sample. The CDR3 DNA is TGTGCCAGTAGTCTCCTTTTAGCGGGAGGACCACACAATGAGCAGTTCTTC. Translation: CASSLLLAGGPHNEQFF. The chain employs TRBV19 and TRBJ2-1; 10 nucleotides agree with TRBD2. V lost 5 bases to trimming and J lost 5 bases; unmatched junction nucleotides: 12. Germline assignment: CDR1 LNHDA and CDR2 SQIVND (reference sequence). The CDR3 spans 17 residues.

In its sample, this clone was seen many times. This chain uses TRBV11-1 with TRBJ1-5; a weak D match, TRBD1 (5 bases). The CDR3 covers 16 residues. The V gene lost 3 bases and the J gene lost 9 bases, with 21 bases spanning the gap. Germline V CDR1 and CDR2: SGHAT, FQDESV (reference sequence). The CDR3 region is CASSLGVGTMSRPQHF. The CDR3 DNA reads as TGTGCCAGCAGCTTGGGAGTCGGGACCATGTCTCGGCCCCAGCATTTT.

This clone was recorded a few times. The chain combines TRBV6-1 with TRBJ2-1, with 10 bases fitting TRBD1. V shed 9 bases and J 8 bases; nucleotides not matched to a gene: 13. CDR3 length: 15 residues. Per germline, CDR1 MNHNS and CDR2 SASEGT. The CDR3, as DNA: TGTGCCAGTAGTCGTATCCGGGACAGGGGATATGAGCAGTTCTTC. Amino acids: CASSRIRDRGYEQFF.

This chain uses TRBV28 with TRBJ1-1; no clear D gene. Trimming left V 8 bases short and J 1 base short, with 14 bases between. Germline V gives CDR1 MDHEN, CDR2 SYDVKM. The CDR3 is 14 amino acids. In DNA, the CDR3 is TGTGCCAGCCAGAAACCGGTTCGGAACACTGAAGCTTTCTTT. Residues: CASQKPVRNTEAFF.

This clone was seen ten or more times. This chain joins TRBV20-1 and TRBJ2-2, with 10 bases identical to TRBD2. V was pared by 6 bases and J by 1 base, with 2 bases of the junction left unmatched. CDR1 and CDR2 from the germline V gene are DFQATT and SNEGSKA (reference sequence). The CDR3 contains 14 residues. CDR3 in amino acids: CSARTSGNTGELFF. CDR3 DNA: TGCAGTGCCAGGACTAGCGGGAACACCGGGGAGCTGTTTTTT.

Only a few counts were recorded for this clone. Other nucleotide sequences in the sample specify the same CDR3. The chain joins TRBV20-1 to TRBJ2-7; D is possibly TRBD2 (5 bases). The CDR3 is 13 amino acids. The V end lost 3 bases, the J end lost 0 bases, and 9 bases lay between the germline ends. Germline CDR1 DFQATT, CDR2 SNEGSKA (reference sequence). The CDR3 DNA follows: TGCAGTGCTAGCGGGGTTGGCTCCTACGAGCAGTACTTC. Translation: CSASGVGSYEQYF.

This clone was counted at least ten times. The rearrangement joins TRBV29-1 to TRBJ2-5, with a possible D match to TRBD1 (6 bases). Germline CDR1 is SQVTM and CDR2 is ANQGSEA. The V gene lost 6 bases and the J gene lost 1 base, with 12 bases spanning the gap. There are 13 residues in the CDR3. The CDR3: CSVGRDTQETQYF. The CDR3 bases are TGCAGCGTAGGCCGGGACACCCAAGAGACCCAGTACTTC.